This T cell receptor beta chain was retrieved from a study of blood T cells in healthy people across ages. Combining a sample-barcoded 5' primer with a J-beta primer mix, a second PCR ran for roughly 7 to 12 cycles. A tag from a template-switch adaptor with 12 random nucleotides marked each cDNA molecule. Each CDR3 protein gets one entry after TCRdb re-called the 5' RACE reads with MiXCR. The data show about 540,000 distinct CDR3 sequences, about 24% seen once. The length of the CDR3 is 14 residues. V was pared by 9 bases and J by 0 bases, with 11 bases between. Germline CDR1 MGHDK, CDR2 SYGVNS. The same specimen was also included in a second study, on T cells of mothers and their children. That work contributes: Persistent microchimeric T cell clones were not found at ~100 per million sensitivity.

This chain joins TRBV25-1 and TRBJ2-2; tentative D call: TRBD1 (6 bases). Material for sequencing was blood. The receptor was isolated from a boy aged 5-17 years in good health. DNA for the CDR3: TGTGCCAGGAGACAGGAATCGAACACCGGGGAGCTGTTTTTT. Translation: CARRQESNTGELFF.